The T cell receptor beta chain under discussion was sequenced for a study of blood T cell repertoires in COVID-19. Ages ranged from roughly 18 to 100 years, with residence in about 23 US areas. From germline, CDR1 is SGHRS and CDR2 YFSETQ. J gave up 3 bases and V 7 bases, and 12 bases lay outside the gene matches. The CDR3 runs to 16 residues. Libraries were prepared by immunoSEQ multiplex PCR; TCRdb keeps only in-frame clonotypes and omits some of them. The sample carries under 200,000 clones, 89% recorded once. The rearrangement links TRBV5-1 to TRBJ1-5; TRBD1 matches at 8 bases. The sample consisted of PBMCs or T cells enriched from blood (not recorded which). This TCR came from a woman aged 18-35 years who had recovered from COVID-19. The CDR3 DNA reads TGCGCCAGCCATCAGAAGGGGGGACAGGACAATCAGCCCCAGCATTTT. Its translation is CASHQKGGQDNQPQHF.